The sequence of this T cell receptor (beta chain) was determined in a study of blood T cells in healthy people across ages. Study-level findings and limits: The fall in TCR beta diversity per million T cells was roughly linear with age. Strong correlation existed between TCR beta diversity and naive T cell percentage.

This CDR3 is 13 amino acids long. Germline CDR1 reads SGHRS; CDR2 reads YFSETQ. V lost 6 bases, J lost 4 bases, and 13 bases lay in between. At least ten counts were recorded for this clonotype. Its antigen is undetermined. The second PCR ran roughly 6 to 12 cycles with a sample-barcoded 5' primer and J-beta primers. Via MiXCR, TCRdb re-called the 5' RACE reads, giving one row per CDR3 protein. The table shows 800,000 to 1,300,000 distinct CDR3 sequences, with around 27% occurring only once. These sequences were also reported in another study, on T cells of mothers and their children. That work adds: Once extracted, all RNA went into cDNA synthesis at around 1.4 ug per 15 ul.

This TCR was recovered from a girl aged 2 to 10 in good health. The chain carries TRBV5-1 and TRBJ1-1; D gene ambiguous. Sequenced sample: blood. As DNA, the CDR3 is TGCGCCAGCACATACGAGGTAGGCACTGAAGCTTTCTTT. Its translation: CASTYEVGTEAFF.